The 4 T cell receptor beta chains given below trace back to one sample, sequenced in a study of shared clonotypes between healthy human individuals. Only in-frame clones appear in the TCRdb table, and some are missing; sequencing was by immunoSEQ multiplex PCR. The sample records over 850,000 clones, around three quarters being singletons. What was sequenced was memory CD4+ T cells from PBMCs. Subset meaning: CD45RA-negative fraction. Every receptor here comes from a man between 18 and 29 years old in good health. Some clones in this sample may be carry-over from other donors' samples.

In this sample, this clone turned up a few times. The rearrangement joins TRBV11-2 to TRBJ2-1; TRBD2 matches at 12 bases. This CDR3 region has 17 residues. Germline CDR1 SGHAT, CDR2 FQNNGV. With 5 bases clipped from V and 6 bases from J, the junction kept 11 bases outside the gene matches. CDR3 residues: CASSRGLAGRVGNEQFF. DNA for the CDR3: TGTGCCAGCAGCCGAGGACTAGCGGGAAGGGTAGGCAATGAGCAGTTCTTC.

The chain combines TRBV11-2 with TRBJ2-1, with 9 bases that match TRBD1. After removal of 3 bases from V and 5 bases from J, the junction contained 5 bases not matched to a gene. CDR1 and CDR2 (germline): SGHAT, FQNNGV. This CDR3 is 15 amino acids long. Here the CDR3 reads CASSFGTGTHNEQFF. Written as DNA, the CDR3 is TGTGCCAGCAGCTTCGGGACAGGGACCCACAATGAGCAGTTCTTC.

The chain couples TRBV28 to TRBJ1-4; D unresolved. The CDR3 spans 15 residues. Germline values: CDR1 MDHEN, CDR2 SYDVKM. V was cut by 7 bases and J by 0 bases, with 12 bases left in between. Written as DNA, the CDR3 is TGTGCCAGCATTCCTTCGGAGGCAACTAATGAAAAACTGTTTTTT. Protein sequence: CASIPSEATNEKLFF.

The gene calls are TRBV28 and TRBJ2-2, with D hard to call. The CDR3 sequence is 18 residues long. Trimming left V 3 bases short and J 1 base short, with 18 bases between. The germline V gene encodes CDR1 MDHEN and CDR2 SYDVKM. The CDR3 sequence: CASSFVSWASKNTGELFF. Written as DNA, the CDR3 is TGTGCCAGCAGTTTCGTATCATGGGCGAGCAAGAACACCGGGGAGCTGTTTTTT.